Listed below are T cell receptor beta chains from one sample, sequenced in a study of CD8 T cells in ankylosing spondylitis. TCRdb re-analysed the 5' RACE reads in MiXCR, keeping a single row per CDR3 protein. Among some 840,000 distinct CDR3 sequences listed, about 12% were seen once. The sequenced sample was blood, either unsorted or a sorted T cell fraction (not recorded which). The receptors here all came from a male donor with ankylosing spondylitis. CDR3s include the opening cysteine and the closing phenylalanine or tryptophan. D genes are given only for firm matches. The size field is filled for only some rows; it gives once, few, many or a size class.

clone_size: -
d_call: -
v_call: TRBV5-5
j_call: TRBJ1-4
cdr3_nt: TGTGCCAGCAGCCGGCGGGCGGATGAAAAACTGTTTTTT
cdr3_aa: CASSRRADEKLFF

clone_size: few
d_call: TRBD1
v_call: TRBV12-3/TRBV12-4
j_call: TRBJ1-2
cdr3_nt: TGTGCCAGCAGTCCCCTGGACAGGGTGGCTGGCTACACCTTC
cdr3_aa: CASSPLDRVAGYTF

clone_size: -
d_call: TRBD1
v_call: TRBV5-1
j_call: TRBJ1-2
cdr3_nt: TGCGCCAGCAGCTGGGCCGGACAGGGGGCTCTGTATGGCTACACCTTC
cdr3_aa: CASSWAGQGALYGYTF

clone_size: -
d_call: TRBD1
v_call: TRBV6-5
j_call: TRBJ1-2
cdr3_nt: TGTGCCAGCAGTTACGGGACAGGGAGAGACTATGGCTACACCTTC
cdr3_aa: CASSYGTGRDYGYTF

clone_size: many
d_call: -
v_call: TRBV20-1
j_call: TRBJ1-2
cdr3_nt: TGCAGTGCTAGGACACAGGGAGGCGGCTACACCTTC
cdr3_aa: CSARTQGGGYTF

clone_size: few
d_call: TRBD1
v_call: TRBV18
j_call: TRBJ1-1
cdr3_nt: TGTGCCAGCTCACCTCGAGGACAGGGTGGCTACACTGAAGCTTTCTTT
cdr3_aa: CASSPRGQGGYTEAFF

clone_size: -
d_call: TRBD1
v_call: TRBV6-1
j_call: TRBJ2-7
cdr3_nt: TGTGCCAGCAGTAAACCGACAGGGGGCCGCGAGCAGTACTTC
cdr3_aa: CASSKPTGGREQYF

clone_size: few
d_call: -
v_call: TRBV9
j_call: TRBJ1-4
cdr3_nt: TGTGCCAGCAGTAAGTCAACTAATGAAAAACTGTTTTTT
cdr3_aa: CASSKSTNEKLFF

clone_size: many
d_call: TRBD1
v_call: TRBV6-2/TRBV6-3
j_call: TRBJ2-7
cdr3_nt: TGTGCCAGCAGCCAACGAGTACGGGACAGTGGAGACTTC
cdr3_aa: CASSQRVRDSGDF

clone_size: few
d_call: TRBD1
v_call: TRBV7-2
j_call: TRBJ2-7
cdr3_nt: TGTGCCAGCAGCTTCTATCCAACCGCCGACAGGGCCACCTTC
cdr3_aa: CASSFYPTADRATF

clone_size: few
d_call: TRBD1
v_call: TRBV6-1
j_call: TRBJ1-1
cdr3_nt: TGTGCCAGCAGCCAAGGACAGGCCGCAAGCACTGAAGCTTTCTTT
cdr3_aa: CASSQGQAASTEAFF

clone_size: -
d_call: TRBD2
v_call: TRBV20-1
j_call: TRBJ2-1
cdr3_nt: TGCAGTGCTAACCCCGGGACTAGCGGAGTCAATGAGCAGTTCTTC
cdr3_aa: CSANPGTSGVNEQFF

clone_size: many
d_call: -
v_call: TRBV7-2
j_call: TRBJ2-3
cdr3_nt: TGTGCCAGCAGCTTAACCCAAGATACGCAGTATTTT
cdr3_aa: CASSLTQDTQYF

clone_size: many
d_call: TRBD1
v_call: TRBV5-6
j_call: TRBJ2-2
cdr3_nt: TGTGCCAGCAGCTTGACAGGGGATAACACCGGGGAGCTGTTTTTT
cdr3_aa: CASSLTGDNTGELFF

clone_size: many
d_call: -
v_call: TRBV7-2
j_call: TRBJ2-7
cdr3_nt: TGTGCCAGCAGCTCCCAACAGGGAGGCTCCTACGAGCAGTACTTC
cdr3_aa: CASSSQQGGSYEQYF

clone_size: few
d_call: -
v_call: TRBV20-1
j_call: TRBJ1-3
cdr3_nt: TGCAGTGCTAGAGCAATATCAAGAAACACCATATATTTT
cdr3_aa: CSARAISRNTIYF

clone_size: -
d_call: -
v_call: TRBV5-1
j_call: TRBJ2-2
cdr3_nt: TGCGCCAGCAGCTTGAGCTGGGTGAACACCGGGGAGCTGTTTTTT
cdr3_aa: CASSLSWVNTGELFF

clone_size: few
d_call: TRBD2
v_call: TRBV3-1
j_call: TRBJ2-1
cdr3_nt: TGTGCCAGCAGCCATCAAGCGGGGGGAGATGAGCAGTTCTTC
cdr3_aa: CASSHQAGGDEQFF

clone_size: many
d_call: -
v_call: TRBV20-1
j_call: TRBJ1-1
cdr3_nt: TGCAGGGAACAGACAGGCCCAGGGTTTGAGTCTTTCTTT
cdr3_aa: CREQTGPGFESFF

clone_size: -
d_call: -
v_call: TRBV12-5
j_call: TRBJ2-3
cdr3_nt: TGTGCTAGTGGTTTCGAGTTCACAGATACGCAGTATTTT
cdr3_aa: CASGFEFTDTQYF

clone_size: many
d_call: -
v_call: TRBV20-1
j_call: TRBJ2-1
cdr3_nt: TGCAGTGCTGACCCTTGGGTAGCGCCCTACAATGAGCAGTTCTTC
cdr3_aa: CSADPWVAPYNEQFF

clone_size: few
d_call: -
v_call: TRBV7-2
j_call: TRBJ2-1
cdr3_nt: TGTGCCAGCAGCCAAGAGGCCAGGGGTGGCAATGAGCAGTTCTTC
cdr3_aa: CASSQEARGGNEQFF

clone_size: -
d_call: -
v_call: TRBV5-4
j_call: TRBJ2-2
cdr3_nt: TGTGCCAGCAGCTTTGAGGGACCCGGGGAGCTGTTTTTT
cdr3_aa: CASSFEGPGELFF

clone_size: once
d_call: -
v_call: TRBV7-9
j_call: TRBJ1-4
cdr3_nt: TGTGCCAGCAGCTTAGGGACCCCCGCTAATGAAAAACTGTTTTTT
cdr3_aa: CASSLGTPANEKLFF

clone_size: -
d_call: TRBD2
v_call: TRBV7-3
j_call: TRBJ2-1
cdr3_nt: TGTGCCAGCAGTCCTGGGACTAGGACCAATGAGCAGTTCTTC
cdr3_aa: CASSPGTRTNEQFF

clone_size: few
d_call: -
v_call: TRBV20-1
j_call: TRBJ1-4
cdr3_nt: TGCAGTGCTAGTGAAGGGGGATTTAATGAAAAACTGTTTTTT
cdr3_aa: CSASEGGFNEKLFF

clone_size: -
d_call: TRBD2
v_call: TRBV20-1
j_call: TRBJ2-7
cdr3_nt: TGCAGTGCTACACGACTAGCTTCAGGGTACGAGCAGTACTTC
cdr3_aa: CSATRLASGYEQYF

clone_size: -
d_call: TRBD2
v_call: TRBV5-5
j_call: TRBJ2-1
cdr3_nt: TGTGCCAGCAGCTTGGCCCCGGGGGGGCGGAATGAGCAGTTCTTC
cdr3_aa: CASSLAPGGRNEQFF

clone_size: few
d_call: -
v_call: TRBV7-9
j_call: TRBJ2-7
cdr3_nt: TGTGCCAGCAGCCCGGTCCGGGGGGAGCAGTACTTC
cdr3_aa: CASSPVRGEQYF

clone_size: -
d_call: -
v_call: TRBV6-2/TRBV6-3
j_call: TRBJ2-2
cdr3_nt: TGTGCCAGCAGTTACTCACTAGCCCCGGGCACCGGGGAGCTGTTTTTT
cdr3_aa: CASSYSLAPGTGELFF